This entry lists 3 T cell receptor beta chains sequenced from one sample in a study of breast tumors, draining lymph nodes, adjacent tissues. Samples came from axillary lymph nodes draining the breast cancer. TCRdb re-called the multiplex PCR reads through MiXCR, storing one row per CDR3 protein. The data show approximately 130,000 distinct CDR3 sequences, around 20% seen once. Source material: axillary lymph node tissue. The receptors come from a female donor with breast cancer. Some clones in this sample may be carry-over from other donors' samples.

This clonotype has a count of ten or more. The chain couples TRBV30 to TRBJ1-3; no clear D gene. V lost 4 bases to trimming and J lost 4 bases, with 14 bases between them. Per the germline V gene, CDR1 is GTSNPN and CDR2 is SVGIG (reference sequence). The CDR3 extends over 14 amino acids. Written as DNA, the CDR3 is TGTGCCTGGACCGGACGGCTTGTAGGAAACACCATATATTTT. It yields the protein CAWTGRLVGNTIYF.

As regards this clonotype: At one boundary the junction diverges from the germline segment, which might be a read error. The chain carries TRBV15 and TRBJ2-1; 10 nucleotides line up with TRBD1. This CDR3 spans 17 amino acids. The V gene's germline CDR1 is LNHNV and CDR2 YYDKDF (reference sequence). CDR3 in DNA: TGTTCCACCAGCGGAGATCGCGGGACAGGGGATAAAGATGAGCAGTTCTTC. Amino acid sequence: CSTSGDRGTGDKDEQFF.

About this clonotype itself: This clone may be a read error of a much larger clone one base away. V and J are TRBV11-2 and TRBJ2-1; 11 positions agree with TRBD2. The CDR3 has 17 amino acids. The V gene end was trimmed by 3 bases and the J gene end by 8 bases; junction bases not matched to a gene: 12. Germline lookup yields CDR1 SGHAT and CDR2 FQNNGV. The CDR3 sequence: CASSFSLAGGPYDEQFF. CDR3 nucleotide sequence: TGTGCCAGCAGCTTCTCTTTAGCGGGAGGGCCATACGATGAGCAGTTCTTC.